Described below is a single T cell receptor (beta chain) sequence and its context. What it recognizes is unknown. The use of a sample-barcoded 5' primer and a J-beta primer mix characterized a second PCR of roughly 6 to 11 cycles. TCRdb re-derived calls from the 5' RACE reads in MiXCR, one entry per CDR3 protein. This table has about 400,000 distinct CDR3 sequences, 45% to 65% appearing once. This specimen comes from a study of blood T cells in healthy people across ages. Overall study findings and caveats: Relative to aged donors, long-lived donors carried more naive CD4+ cells and displayed higher diversity.

The V and J ends lost 6 bases and 3 bases, in that order; junction bases with no gene match: 6. CDR3 length: 14 residues. Germline CDR1 and CDR2: SEHNR and FQNEAQ (reference sequence). Per sample, extraction of total RNA gave at least 6 micrograms in every case. The sequenced sample consisted of blood. The TCR comes from a man in his 60s in good health. The gene calls are TRBV7-9 and TRBJ2-3, with 7 bases identical to TRBD1. The CDR3 protein is CASRRQGSTDTQYF. CDR3 nucleotides: TGTGCCAGCAGGAGACAGGGTTCAACAGATACGCAGTATTTT.